These T cell receptor beta chains were read from a single sample in a study of T-cell memory formation after mild COVID-19. TCRdb itself ran the 5' RACE reads through MiXCR, one entry per CDR3 protein. The sample records hundreds of thousands of distinct CDR3 sequences, roughly an eighth being singletons. Sequencing used PBMCs or a T cell subset sorted from them (not recorded which). These receptors were collected from a man aged 18 to 30 who had mild COVID-19 (a few samples of this study predate the infection). Cell type and time point are not known. Both conserved end residues are part of each CDR3.

>TRBJ2-7|TRBV7-6|14
CASSARQGENEQYF
>TRBJ2-1|TRBV29-1|13
CSVRGGSYNEQFF
>TRBJ2-7|TRBV27|15
CASSLLRGAGYEQYF
>TRBJ2-3|TRBV5-4|12
CASRVDTDTQYF
>TRBJ1-2|TRBV12-3/TRBV12-4|13
CASRASGGGGYTF
>TRBJ1-5|TRBV20-1|13
CSARTDSNQPQHF
>TRBJ1-6|TRBV7-9|12
CASSFTDPPLHF
>TRBJ2-3|TRBV5-5|14
CASSTGQHTDTQYF
>TRBJ2-2|TRBV19|17
CASSRGGSGYRTGELFF
>TRBJ2-3|TRBV18|15
CASSPPGFSTDTQYF
>TRBJ2-7|TRBV24-1|13
CATAGGYIYEQYF
>TRBJ1-4|TRBV7-2|13
CASTGIGNEKLFF
>TRBJ2-5|TRBV11-2|15
CASSSMSGFWETQYF
>TRBJ1-1|TRBV20-1|14
CSAGAGNMNTEAFF
>TRBJ2-3|TRBV25-1|18
CASSGPSPSGGFTDTQYF